These T cell receptor beta chains were read from a single sample in a study of circulating CD8 cells and anti-PD-1 response in melanoma. Each CDR3 protein gets one entry after TCRdb re-called the reads with MiXCR. The repertoire includes over 850 distinct CDR3 sequences, roughly 11% of them detected once, and 53% sits in the top ten. This specimen was CD8+ T cells from PBMCs, taken at baseline or after one month of anti-PD-1 therapy (not recorded which). These receptors were taken from a human donor with melanoma. Each CDR3 is given without its conserved first and last residue. Each record gives: V gene, clone size, CDR3 length, J gene, CDR3 protein. Rows may omit the clone size; those that give it use once, few, many or a size class.

TRBV19	medium-sized	11	TRBJ2-1	ASSSGGVGEQF
TRBV19	once	11	TRBJ2-3	ASSLDSSYEQY
TRBV7-3	medium-sized	12	TRBJ1-4	ASSLVLANEKLF
TRBV19	medium-sized	10	TRBJ1-1	ASTTGNTEAF
TRBV20-1	.	18	TRBJ2-3	SARDFEGLAGAQTTDTQY
TRBV9	medium-sized	13	TRBJ2-7	ASSVAGGGSYEQY
TRBV27	medium-sized	12	TRBJ1-2	ASSLSSGVEGYT
TRBV12-5	medium-sized	13	TRBJ2-7	ASGLVEGLFYEQY
TRBV5-1	few	9	TRBJ2-7	ASSLNYEQY
TRBV27	medium-sized	10	TRBJ2-3	ASTHEGDTQY
TRBV7-2	medium-sized	12	TRBJ2-7	ASSQGDRAYEQY
TRBV30	medium-sized	11	TRBJ2-2	AWSVHSTGELF
TRBV19	medium-sized	12	TRBJ2-7	ASSLTGGSYEQY
TRBV7-3	few	13	TRBJ2-3	ASSSSLAPPDTQY
TRBV19	medium-sized	15	TRBJ2-1	ASSIDQPGVILNEQF
TRBV2	medium-sized	11	TRBJ2-7	ASSESPAPPSY
TRBV20-1	medium-sized	10	TRBJ2-1	SARDLGYEQF
TRBV5-6	.	15	TRBJ2-2	ASSSQGLAGVTGELF
TRBV20-1	medium-sized	14	TRBJ2-7	SARPGTGGNSYEQY
TRBV19	.	15	TRBJ2-6	ASSWDPLSSGANVLT
TRBV7-2	medium-sized	18	TRBJ1-4	ASSWGRKASGYSTNEKLF
TRBV19	medium-sized	10	TRBJ2-2	ASTPGTGELF
TRBV19	.	11	TRBJ2-7	ASSTGTSFEQY
TRBV6-6	medium-sized	9	TRBJ2-2	ASSTTGELF
TRBV7-2	medium-sized	11	TRBJ2-3	ASSPTGTDTQY
TRBV12-3/TRBV12-4	medium-sized	11	TRBJ2-7	ASSFFGSDEQY